This entry lists 20 T cell receptor beta chains sequenced from one sample in a study of shared clonotypes between healthy human individuals (dated by TCRdb to 2018 to 2021). Preparation of the library involved the immunoSEQ multiplex PCR assay. Sourced from immuneACCESS, this table was stored by TCRdb with only in-frame sequences that have V and J called. A share of the clones is absent; for the studies checked, an unresolved V gene accounts for under half, and the remainder has no known explanation. Present in this sample are roughly 2.1 million clones, about 93% of which were seen just once. The ten largest clones take up under 2% of the sample. For the CD8 naive samples, CD45RO-negative cells were positively selected for CCR7, yielding a CD45RA+CCR7+ population from which TemRA cells were excluded. The sequenced material came from naive CD8+ T cells from PBMCs. What this sample's cell subset or site label stands for: CD45RA+CCR7+. The receptors stem from a young man in good health. Some clones in this sample may be carry-over from other donors' samples.

The rearrangement joins TRBV14 to TRBJ2-1; 8 bases match TRBD1. Germline lookup yields CDR1 SGHDN and CDR2 FVKESK. CDR3 length: 15 residues. V shed 2 bases, J shed 7 bases, and the junction held 7 bases outside the gene matches. CDR3: CASSQMGQEVNEQFF. In DNA, the CDR3 is TGTGCCAGCAGCCAAATGGGACAGGAGGTGAATGAGCAGTTCTTC.

As to this clone: A junction end diverges from the germline sequence, so it may reflect a read error. This rearrangement joins TRBV4-3 to TRBJ2-1; no firm D call. Germline V gene sequence: CDR1 LGHNA, CDR2 YSLEER. The CDR3 covers 13 residues. The CDR3 DNA reads as TGCGCCAGTAGCCAAGACGAAGTCGGTGAGCAGTTCTTC. This encodes CASSQDEVGEQFF.

The rearrangement links TRBV11-2 to TRBJ2-7, with a weak D call TRBD1 (5 bases). Trimming removed 4 bases from V and 6 bases from J, with 7 bases in between. Germline CDR1 and CDR2: SGHAT and FQNNGV. There are 11 residues in the CDR3. The CDR3 protein is CASSWTPEQYF. DNA of the CDR3: TGTGCCAGCAGCTGGACACCCGAGCAGTACTTC. The complete variable domain, with remaining parts taken from reference TRBV11-2 and TRBJ2-7, reads EAGVAQSPRYKIIEKRQSVAFWCNPISGHATLYWYQQILGQGPKLLIQFQNNGVVDDSQLPKDRFSAERLKGVDSTLKIQPAKLEDSAVYLCASSWTPEQYFGPGTRLTVT.

Points on this clone: Other nucleotide sequences from this sample produce the same CDR3. V usage is TRBV28 and J usage is TRBJ2-1; 13 nucleotides match TRBD2. Germline V lookup: CDR1 MDHEN, CDR2 SYDVKM. The CDR3 covers 15 residues. J was trimmed by 4 bases and V by 6 bases; bases with no gene match: 3. This CDR3 is CASRAGLAGYNEQFF. The CDR3 nucleotides read TGTGCCAGCAGGGCGGGACTAGCGGGATACAATGAGCAGTTCTTC.

As for this clone: The same CDR3 also results from other DNA sequences found in this sample. This chain links TRBV7-9 with TRBJ2-1; D remains ambiguous. CDR3 length equals 15 residues. Germline CDR1 reads SEHNR; CDR2 reads FQNEAQ (reference sequence). V lost 1 base and J 2 bases, leaving 9 bases between the germline ends. As DNA, the CDR3 is TGTGCCAGCAGCTTAGGGTTGGCGGCCTACAATGAGCAGTTCTTC. As protein: CASSLGLAAYNEQFF.

The chain carries TRBV2 and TRBJ1-2, with TRBD1 identical over 10 bases. V shed 5 bases, J shed 6 bases, and the junction held 6 bases outside the gene matches. The CDR3 spans 14 residues. CDR1 SNHLY and CDR2 FYNNEI come from the germline V gene. CDR3 sequence (DNA): TGTGCCAGCAGTTCAGACAGGGGGCTAGATGGCTACACCTTC. Amino acid sequence: CASSSDRGLDGYTF.

The chain combines TRBV5-6 with TRBJ2-1; D ambiguous. Between the trimmed V and J ends, which lost 0 bases and 9 bases, there was a span of 19 bases. This CDR3 is built from 16 residues. In germline, CDR1 is SGHDT, CDR2 YYEEEE. CDR3 protein: CASSLVGSLSSVEQFF. CDR3 DNA: TGTGCCAGCAGCTTGGTTGGCTCCCTTTCCTCTGTTGAGCAGTTCTTC.

The chain links TRBV30 to TRBJ2-2, with D possibly being TRBD1 (6 bases). Per germline, CDR1 GTSNPN and CDR2 SVGIG (reference sequence). Deletions cut 4 bases from V and 0 bases from J, with 15 bases between. The CDR3 runs to 16 residues. The DNA of the CDR3 is TGTGCCTGGAATCTAAGGTCAGGGGCGAACACCGGGGAGCTGTTTTTT. This translates into CAWNLRSGANTGELFF. The whole variable domain, filled in from reference TRBV30 and TRBJ2-2, reads SQTIHQWPATLVQPVGSPLSLECTVEGTSNPNLYWYRQAAGRGLQLLFYSVGIGQISSEVPQNLSASRPQDRQFILSSKKLLLSDSGFYLCAWNLRSGANTGELFFGEGSRLTVL.

The V call is TRBV9, the J call TRBJ2-5; 8 bases are shared with TRBD2. Germline CDR1 and CDR2: SGDLS and YYNGEE. The CDR3 is 15 residues long. J lost 2 bases, V lost 4 bases, and 7 bases had no gene match. In DNA, the CDR3 is TGTGCCAGCAGCCCTAGCGGGCTTGCACAAGAGACCCAGTACTTC. This sequence encodes CASSPSGLAQETQYF.

This chain joins TRBV9 and TRBJ2-7, with a weak D call TRBD1 (5 bases). V lost 4 bases, J lost 7 bases, and 18 bases lay in between. The CDR3 extends over 14 amino acids. Germline CDR1 reads SGDLS; CDR2 reads YYNGEE. The CDR3 reads CASSIQGKSKEQYF. Here the CDR3 DNA reads TGTGCCAGCAGCATCCAGGGTAAGAGTAAAGAGCAGTACTTC.

This clone was seen just once. The same CDR3 is also encoded by other DNA sequences in this sample. V gene TRBV9 combines with J gene TRBJ2-1, with 7 nucleotides matching TRBD2. Germline trimming cut 5 bases from V and 3 bases from J; bases unmatched to any gene: 5. From germline, CDR1 is SGDLS and CDR2 YYNGEE. This CDR3 region has 14 residues. Here the CDR3 DNA reads TGTGCCAGCAGTCCTAGCGGAGGCTACAATGAGCAGTTCTTC. Protein sequence: CASSPSGGYNEQFF.

The chain joins TRBV29-1 to TRBJ2-7, with 9 bases identical to TRBD2. The germline V gene encodes CDR1 SQVTM and CDR2 ANQGSEA. The length of the CDR3 is 16 residues. The J segment lost 4 bases and the V segment lost 1 base, leaving 11 bases of the junction unmatched. The CDR3 spells CSVEGLAGRSSYEQYF. The DNA for the CDR3 is TGCAGCGTTGAAGGGCTAGCGGGGCGTAGCTCATACGAGCAGTACTTC.

This sequence joins TRBV12-5 and TRBJ2-2, with D possibly matching TRBD2 (5 bases). V was cut by 2 bases and J by 4 bases, with 11 bases left in between. This CDR3 contains 15 residues. CDR1 LGHNT and CDR2 FRNRAP come from the germline V gene. CDR3 protein: CASGLYGISTGELFF. The CDR3 bases are TGTGCTAGTGGTTTGTACGGGATCTCCACCGGGGAGCTGTTTTTT.

The V and J genes are TRBV7-9 and TRBJ2-3, with a tentative D call TRBD2 (6 bases). The CDR3 is made up of 14 amino acids. Germline CDR1 reads SEHNR; CDR2 reads FQNEAQ (reference sequence). Trimming took off 5 bases at V and 2 bases at J, with 11 bases between the two ends. CDR3 nucleotide sequence: TGTGCCAGCAGCCATGGACTACTCACAGATACGCAGTATTTT. This translates into CASSHGLLTDTQYF. Looking up the rest from reference TRBV7-9 and TRBJ2-3 gives the full variable domain: DTGVSQNPRHKITKRGQNVTFRCDPISEHNRLYWYRQTLGQGPEFLTYFQNEAQLEKSRLLSDRFSAERPKGSFSTLEIQRTEQGDSAMYLCASSHGLLTDTQYFGPGTRLTVL.

This chain uses TRBV5-6 with TRBJ2-5; TRBD2 aligns across 11 bases. V gave up 4 bases and J gave up 0 bases; unmatched junction bases: 11. The CDR3 extends over 18 amino acids. Germline CDR1 SGHDT, CDR2 YYEEEE. Here the CDR3 reads CASSGTSGAIGYQETQYF. The DNA for the CDR3 is TGTGCCAGCAGCGGGACTAGCGGAGCCATCGGTTACCAAGAGACCCAGTACTTC.

The CDR3 DNA reads as TGTGCCAGCGGCCCCCCGGAGGGAGGAGAGACCCAGTACTTC. It yields the protein CASGPPEGGETQYF. The V gene is TRBV9, the J gene TRBJ2-5; D possibly corresponds to TRBD2 (6 bases). Trimming shortened V by 7 bases and J by 4 bases, and 17 bases separated the two germline ends. Germline-derived CDR1 and CDR2 are SGDLS and YYNGEE. The CDR3 length is 14 residues.

The rearrangement uses TRBV11-2 and TRBJ1-1; D gene unclear. The CDR3 is made up of 17 amino acids. The germline V and J ends were trimmed by 1 base and 9 bases, with 24 bases remaining between them. Germline V gene data show CDR1 as SGHAT and CDR2 as FQNNGV. The CDR3 spells CASSLGRDEAHPWKAFF. The CDR3 DNA reads TGTGCCAGCAGCTTAGGAAGAGATGAAGCACATCCTTGGAAAGCTTTCTTT.

This chain links TRBV19 with TRBJ2-1, with 10 bases lining up with TRBD2. The CDR3 contains 17 residues. Germline V gene sequence: CDR1 LNHDA, CDR2 SQIVND (reference sequence). After removal of 5 bases from V and 9 bases from J, the junction contained 16 bases not matched to a gene. DNA of the CDR3: TGTGCCAGTAGTCCCCTCAGCGGGAGGGCAATAAGTGGTGAGCAGTTCTTC. Protein product: CASSPLSGRAISGEQFF.

A word on this clone: The sample holds other DNA sequences that translate to the same CDR3. V gene TRBV2 combines with J gene TRBJ2-7; D is undetermined. CDR1 and CDR2 (germline): SNHLY, FYNNEI. V shed 4 bases and J shed 7 bases, with 5 bases lying between them. The CDR3 is 10 amino acids. The chain's CDR3 is CASSAEEQYF. The CDR3 nucleotides read TGTGCCAGCAGTGCGGAAGAGCAGTACTTC.

This clone has just a few counts. The rearrangement links TRBV5-1 to TRBJ1-5; D remains ambiguous. V lost 4 bases to trimming and J lost 0 bases, with 14 bases between them. This CDR3 contains 16 residues. Germline CDR1 reads SGHRS; CDR2 reads YFSETQ. The CDR3 loop reads CASSKGPSGSNQPQHF. Written as DNA, the CDR3 is TGCGCCAGCAGCAAAGGTCCATCCGGTAGCAATCAGCCCCAGCATTTT.